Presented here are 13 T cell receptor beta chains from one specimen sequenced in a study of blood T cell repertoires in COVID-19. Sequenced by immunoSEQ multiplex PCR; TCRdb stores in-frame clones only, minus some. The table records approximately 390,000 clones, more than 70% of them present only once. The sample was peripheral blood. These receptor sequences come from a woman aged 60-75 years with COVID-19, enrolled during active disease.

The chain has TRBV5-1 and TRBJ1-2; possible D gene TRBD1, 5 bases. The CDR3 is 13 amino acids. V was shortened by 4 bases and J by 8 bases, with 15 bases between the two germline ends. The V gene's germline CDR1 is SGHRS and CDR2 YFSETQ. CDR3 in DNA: TGCGCCAGCAGCACAGGAGACATTGGGGGCTACACCTTC. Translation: CASSTGDIGGYTF.

The CDR3 loop is CASSLPGQGTEAFF. As DNA, the CDR3 is TGTGCCAGCAGTCTTCCGGGACAGGGGACTGAAGCTTTCTTT. The genes are TRBV28 and TRBJ1-1; 10 bases are shared with TRBD1. Germline V gives CDR1 MDHEN, CDR2 SYDVKM. The CDR3 has 14 residues. The ends lost 5 bases at V and 5 bases at J; junction bases unmatched: 5.

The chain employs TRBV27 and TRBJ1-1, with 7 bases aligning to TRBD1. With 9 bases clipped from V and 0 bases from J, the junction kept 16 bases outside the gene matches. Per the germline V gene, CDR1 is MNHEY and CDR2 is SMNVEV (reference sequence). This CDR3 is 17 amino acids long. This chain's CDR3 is CASNSSPGQPMNTEAFF. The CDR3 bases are TGTGCCAGTAATTCATCCCCGGGACAGCCAATGAACACTGAAGCTTTCTTT.

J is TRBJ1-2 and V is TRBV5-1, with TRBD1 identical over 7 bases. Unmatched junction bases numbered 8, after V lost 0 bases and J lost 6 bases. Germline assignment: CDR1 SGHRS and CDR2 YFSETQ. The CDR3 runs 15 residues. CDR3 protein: CASSLEAGGNNGYTF. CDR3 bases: TGCGCCAGCAGCTTGGAGGCAGGGGGTAATAATGGCTACACCTTC.

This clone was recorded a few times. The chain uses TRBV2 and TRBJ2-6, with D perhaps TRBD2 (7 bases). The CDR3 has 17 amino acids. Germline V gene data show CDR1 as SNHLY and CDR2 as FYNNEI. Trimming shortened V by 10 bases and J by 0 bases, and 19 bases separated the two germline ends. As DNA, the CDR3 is TGTGCCATCTTATGGCGGGGGCTAACCTCTGGGGCCAACGTCCTGACTTTC. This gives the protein CAILWRGLTSGANVLTF. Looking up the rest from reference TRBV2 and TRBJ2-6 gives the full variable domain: EPEVTQTPSHQVTQMGQEVILRCVPISNHLYFYWYRQILGQKVEFLVSFYNNEISEKSEIFDDQFSVERPDGSNFTLKIRSTKLEDSAMYFCAILWRGLTSGANVLTFGAGSRLTVL.

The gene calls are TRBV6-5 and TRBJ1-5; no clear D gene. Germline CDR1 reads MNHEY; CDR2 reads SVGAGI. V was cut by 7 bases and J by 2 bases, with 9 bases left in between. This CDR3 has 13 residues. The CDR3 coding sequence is TGTGCCAGCAATCTTGAGGGCAATCAGCCCCAGCATTTT. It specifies CASNLEGNQPQHF.

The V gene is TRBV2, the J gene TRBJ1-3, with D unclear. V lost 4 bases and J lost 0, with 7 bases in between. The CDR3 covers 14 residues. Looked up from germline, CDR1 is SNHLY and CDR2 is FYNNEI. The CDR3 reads CASSATISGNTIYF. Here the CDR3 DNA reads TGTGCCAGCAGTGCTACGATCTCTGGAAACACCATATATTTT.

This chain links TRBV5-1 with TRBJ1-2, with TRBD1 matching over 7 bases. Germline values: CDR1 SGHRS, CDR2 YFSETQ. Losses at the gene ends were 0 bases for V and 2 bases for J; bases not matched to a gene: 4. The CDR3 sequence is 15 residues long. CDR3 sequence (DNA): TGCGCCAGCAGCTTGGAGGGACAGCGGAACTATGGCTACACCTTC. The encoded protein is CASSLEGQRNYGYTF.

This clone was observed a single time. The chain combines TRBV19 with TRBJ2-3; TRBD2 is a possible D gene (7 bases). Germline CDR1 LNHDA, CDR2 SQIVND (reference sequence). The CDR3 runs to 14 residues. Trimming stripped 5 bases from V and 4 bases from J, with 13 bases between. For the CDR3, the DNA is TGTGCCAGTAGTCGTGGGGGGGCATCAGATACGCAGTATTTT. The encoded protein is CASSRGGASDTQYF.

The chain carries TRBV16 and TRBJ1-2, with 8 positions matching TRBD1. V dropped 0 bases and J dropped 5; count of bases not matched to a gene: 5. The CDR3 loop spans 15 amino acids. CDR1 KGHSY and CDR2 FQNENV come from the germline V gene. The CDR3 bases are TGTGCCAGCAGCCAATCCCCAGGGGGCGGATATGGCTACACCTTC. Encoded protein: CASSQSPGGGYGYTF.

The CDR3 nucleotides read TGCGCCAGCAGCTCTGGGACACCTTCCTACAATGAGCAGTTCTTC. This sequence encodes CASSSGTPSYNEQFF. The chain couples TRBV5-1 to TRBJ2-1; TRBD1 might be the D (6 bases). The CDR3 contains 15 residues. The germline gives CDR1 SGHRS, CDR2 YFSETQ. V was pared by 3 bases and J by 1 base, with 11 bases between.

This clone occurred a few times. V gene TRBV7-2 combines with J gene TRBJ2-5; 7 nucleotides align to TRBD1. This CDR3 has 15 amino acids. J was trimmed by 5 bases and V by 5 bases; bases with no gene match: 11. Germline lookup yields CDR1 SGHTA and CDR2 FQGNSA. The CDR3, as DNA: TGTGCCAGCAGCCCTAGTGGGGGACAGTGGGAGACCCAGTACTTC. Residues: CASSPSGGQWETQYF.

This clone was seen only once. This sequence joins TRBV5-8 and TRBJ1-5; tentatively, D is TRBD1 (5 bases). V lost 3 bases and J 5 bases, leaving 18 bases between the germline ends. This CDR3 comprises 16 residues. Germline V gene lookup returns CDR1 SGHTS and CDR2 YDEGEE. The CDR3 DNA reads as TGTGCCAGCAGCTCGAGTTGGGCCGCGGGGGATCAGCCCCAGCATTTT. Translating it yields CASSSSWAAGDQPQHF. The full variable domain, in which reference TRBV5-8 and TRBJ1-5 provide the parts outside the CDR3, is EAGVTQSPTHLIKTRGQQATLRCSPISGHTSVYWYQQALGLGLQFLLWYDEGEERNRGNFPPRFSGRQFPNYSSELNVNALELEDSALYLCASSSSWAAGDQPQHFGDGTRLSIL.